Described below is a single T cell receptor (beta chain) sequence and its context. Its target is not known. The method was immunoSEQ multiplex PCR; TCRdb's version includes in-frame clones alone and lacks a portion of them. The sample consists of about 820,000 clones, around 92% of them appearing once. The CDR3 consists of 18 residues. Germline V gene data show CDR1 as PRHDT and CDR2 as FYEKMQ (reference sequence). Trimming removed 5 bases from V and 0 bases from J; junction bases left unmatched: 11. This sample is part of a study of shared clonotypes between healthy human individuals. Findings and limits, study-wide: Richness estimates generally favored naive over memory subsets.

Selected positively for CCR7 and CD45RO-negative, naive CD8 cells excluded terminally differentiated effector memory CD45RA+ cells. This rearrangement joins TRBV13 to TRBJ2-1, with TRBD1 matching over 9 bases. Sequencing input: naive CD8+ T cells sorted from blood. The sequence came from a man younger than 45 in good health. The DNA for the CDR3 is TGTGCCAGCAGCGAAGGGACAGGGTGGGGGAGCTCCTACAATGAGCAGTTCTTC. This translates into CASSEGTGWGSSYNEQFF.